The 7 T cell receptor beta chains in this list originate from one sample, sequenced in a study of CD8 T cells in ankylosing spondylitis (dated 2017 in TCRdb). Library construction relied on 5' RACE. TCRdb records Illumina HiSeq 2500 as the sequencer. Clones were called with MiXCR by TCRdb after fastp trimmed the public reads at Q25, and only in-frame beta chains were retained. A single entry per CDR3 protein holds the most common genes and DNA from its merged rows. The sample data list some 270,000 distinct CDR3 sequences, and 15% to 20% of these were observed just once. Of the sample, around 30% falls within the top ten clones. Material: blood, either unsorted or a sorted T cell fraction (not recorded which). Receptors originate from a male donor with ankylosing spondylitis or in good health (not recorded which).

This clonotype showed up just a few times. The chain joins TRBV12-3 or TRBV12-4 to TRBJ2-1; D gene ambiguous. This CDR3 comprises 15 residues. V gave up 3 bases and J gave up 0 bases, with 9 bases separating them. The CDR3 DNA reads as TGTGCCAGCAGTTTCCCTTCTAGCTCCTACAATGAGCAGTTCTTC. It translates to CASSFPSSSYNEQFF.

The genes are TRBV7-6 and TRBJ1-4; the D is unclear. The CDR3 runs 16 residues. Germline V gene sequence: CDR1 SGHVS, CDR2 FNYEAQ. Trimming pared 5 bases from V and 1 base from J, leaving 14 bases between. Here the CDR3 DNA reads TGTGCCAGCAGCCCCAGCGGAGGGCAAACTAATGAAAAACTGTTTTTT. Translation: CASSPSGGQTNEKLFF.

The chain links TRBV6-5 to TRBJ2-7; maybe TRBD1 (6 bases). Germline CDR1 and CDR2: MNHEY and SVGAGI. This CDR3 is built from 12 residues. V gave up 5 bases and J gave up 7 bases, with 12 bases separating them. The CDR3 sequence: CASSAGVGEQYF. The DNA for the CDR3 is TGTGCCAGCAGTGCAGGGGTCGGGGAGCAGTACTTC.

The sample holds many counts of this clonotype. The chain combines TRBV7-6 with TRBJ2-2; TRBD2 matches 9 bases. The germline V gene has CDR1 SGHVS and CDR2 FNYEAQ. V dropped 4 bases and J dropped 5; count of bases not matched to a gene: 8. CDR3 length equals 16 residues. The CDR3 DNA sequence: TGTGCCAGCAGCTCCTACGGGACTAGCAATACCGGGGAGCTGTTTTTT. Encoded protein: CASSSYGTSNTGELFF.

V is TRBV4-1 and J is TRBJ2-5; TRBD2 agrees at 8 bases. Germline loops: CDR1 MGHRA, CDR2 YSYEKL. The CDR3 is 17 residues long. The ends lost 1 base at V and 2 bases at J; junction bases unmatched: 9. CDR3 DNA sequence: TGCGCCAGCAGCCAAGGAGCGTCTAGCGGGCGACAAGAGACCCAGTACTTC. This translates into CASSQGASSGRQETQYF.

The V and J genes are TRBV4-1 and TRBJ2-5; TRBD1 matches at 9 bases. CDR3 length equals 18 residues. From germline, CDR1 is MGHRA and CDR2 YSYEKL. V gave up 2 bases and J gave up 5 bases; unmatched junction bases: 15. CDR3 protein: CASSQPWVGQGIEETQYF. CDR3 nucleotides: TGCGCCAGCAGCCAACCCTGGGTGGGACAGGGCATTGAGGAGACCCAGTACTTC.

This clonotype was seen at least ten times. The chain couples TRBV4-1 to TRBJ2-7; 10 nucleotides match TRBD2. Germline CDR1 MGHRA, CDR2 YSYEKL. The CDR3 runs to 15 residues. The V and J ends lost 1 base and 4 bases, in that order; junction bases with no gene match: 4. The CDR3 DNA reads TGCGCCAGCAGCCAAGTTCTAGCGGGAGAGTACGAGCAGTACTTC. Residues: CASSQVLAGEYEQYF.